This TCR beta chain was obtained from a study of T cell changes during pregnancy in multiple sclerosis (dated by TCRdb to between 2018 and 2021). With regard to the full study: Changes in the T cell repertoire over the course of pregnancy were examined in this study in women with multiple sclerosis.

Library prep was done by the immunoSEQ multiplex PCR assay. TCRdb's version of the immuneACCESS table is confined to in-frame rearrangements and falls short of the full clone set. An unresolved V gene accounts for under half of the shortfall where checked; the remainder is of unknown origin. This sample lists around 79,000 clones; about 90% were detected once. The top ten clonotypes cover about 0.45% of the sample. CDR1 and CDR2 are drawn from the germline V gene: SQVTM, ANQGSEA. The CDR3 contains 15 residues, cysteine and phenylalanine counted. The entry retains the CDR3 DNA only, 45 bases that are in frame from base 1. Compared with germline, V lacks 5 bases and J lacks 1 base; bases without a gene match: 8. Worth noting for this clone: The antigen it recognizes is unknown. Base qualities are not provided; no much larger clone lies one nucleotide away.

The chain is assembled from TRBV29-1 and TRBJ2-5; TRBD1 lines up with 9 middle nucleotides. This receptor was taken from a female donor with multiple sclerosis, enrolled in a pregnancy study. The specimen comprised CD4+ T cells from peripheral blood mononuclear cells, sampled in the second trimester of pregnancy. The CDR3 protein is CSVRLTGGPQETQYF. DNA sequence: TGCAGCGTTCGCCTGACAGGGGGGCCCCAAGAGACCCAGTACTTC.